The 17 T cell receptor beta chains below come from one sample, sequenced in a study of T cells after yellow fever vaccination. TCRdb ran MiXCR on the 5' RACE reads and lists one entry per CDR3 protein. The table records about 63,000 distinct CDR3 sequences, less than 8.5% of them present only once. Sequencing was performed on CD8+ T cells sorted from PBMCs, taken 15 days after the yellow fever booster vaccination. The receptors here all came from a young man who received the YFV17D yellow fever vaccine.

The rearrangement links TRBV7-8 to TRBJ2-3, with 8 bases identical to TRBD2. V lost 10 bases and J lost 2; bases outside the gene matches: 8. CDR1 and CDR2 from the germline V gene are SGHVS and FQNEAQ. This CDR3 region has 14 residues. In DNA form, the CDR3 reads TGTGCCACCAGTAGACTAGCGCCCACAGATACGCAGTATTTT. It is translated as CATSRLAPTDTQYF.

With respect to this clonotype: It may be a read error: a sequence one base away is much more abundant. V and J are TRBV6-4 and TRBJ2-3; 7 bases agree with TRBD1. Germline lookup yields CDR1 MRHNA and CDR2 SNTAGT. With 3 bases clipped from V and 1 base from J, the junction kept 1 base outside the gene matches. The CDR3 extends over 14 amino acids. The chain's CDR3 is CASSETGRTDTQYF. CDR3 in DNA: TGTGCCAGCAGTGAGACAGGGCGCACAGATACGCAGTATTTT.

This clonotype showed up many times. The CDR3 spells CASSRDSLGYGYTF. DNA of the CDR3: TGTGCCAGCTCCCGGGACAGTCTAGGCTATGGCTACACCTTC. The V call is TRBV6-4, the J call TRBJ1-2, with 7 bases aligning to TRBD1. The CDR3 runs to 14 residues. With V trimmed by 8 bases and J by 4 bases, 10 bases remained unmatched. CDR1 and CDR2 from the germline V gene are MRHNA and SNTAGT.

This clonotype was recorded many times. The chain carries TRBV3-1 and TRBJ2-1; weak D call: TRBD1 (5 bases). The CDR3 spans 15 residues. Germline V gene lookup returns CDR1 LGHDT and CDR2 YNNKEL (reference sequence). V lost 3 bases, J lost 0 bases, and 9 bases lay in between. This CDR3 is CASSQGRHSYNEQFF. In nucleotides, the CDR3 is TGTGCCAGCAGCCAGGGGCGCCACTCCTACAATGAGCAGTTCTTC.

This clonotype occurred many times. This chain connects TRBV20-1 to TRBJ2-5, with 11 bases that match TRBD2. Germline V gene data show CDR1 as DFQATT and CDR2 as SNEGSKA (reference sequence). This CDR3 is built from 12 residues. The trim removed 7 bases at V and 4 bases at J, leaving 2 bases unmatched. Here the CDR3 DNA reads TGCAGTGTGCTAGCGGGAGGAGAGACCCAGTACTTC. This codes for CSVLAGGETQYF.

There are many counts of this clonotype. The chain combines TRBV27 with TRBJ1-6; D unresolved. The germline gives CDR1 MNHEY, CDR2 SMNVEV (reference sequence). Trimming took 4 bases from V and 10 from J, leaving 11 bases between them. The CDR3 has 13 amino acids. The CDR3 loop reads CASSSYVGSPLHF. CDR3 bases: TGTGCCAGCAGTTCCTACGTGGGATCACCCCTCCACTTT.

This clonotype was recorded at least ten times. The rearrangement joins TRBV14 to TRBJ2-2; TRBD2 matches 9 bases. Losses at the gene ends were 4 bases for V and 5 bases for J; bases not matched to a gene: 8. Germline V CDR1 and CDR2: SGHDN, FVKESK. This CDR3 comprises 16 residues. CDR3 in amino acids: CASSPLAGVGTGELFF. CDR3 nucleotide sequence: TGTGCCAGCAGCCCGTTAGCGGGAGTCGGTACCGGGGAGCTGTTTTTT.

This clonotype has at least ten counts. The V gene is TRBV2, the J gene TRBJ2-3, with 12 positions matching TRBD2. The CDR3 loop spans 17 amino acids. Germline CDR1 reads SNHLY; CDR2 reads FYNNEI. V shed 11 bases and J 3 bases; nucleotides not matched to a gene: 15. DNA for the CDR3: TGTGCCGGCACCCTCTCGACTAGCGGGAGAACGACAGATACGCAGTATTTT. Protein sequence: CAGTLSTSGRTTDTQYF.

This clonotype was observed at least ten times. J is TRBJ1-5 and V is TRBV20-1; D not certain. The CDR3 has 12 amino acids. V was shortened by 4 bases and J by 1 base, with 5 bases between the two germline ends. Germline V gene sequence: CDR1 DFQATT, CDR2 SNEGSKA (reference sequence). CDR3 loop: CSATDSNQPQHF. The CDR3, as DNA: TGCAGTGCTACGGACAGCAATCAGCCCCAGCATTTT.

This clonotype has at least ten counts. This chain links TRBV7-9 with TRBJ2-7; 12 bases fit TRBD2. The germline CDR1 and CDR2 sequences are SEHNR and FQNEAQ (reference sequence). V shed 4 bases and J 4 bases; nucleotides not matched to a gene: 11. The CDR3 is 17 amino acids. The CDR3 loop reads CASSSATLTSGSYEQYF. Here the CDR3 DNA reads TGTGCCAGCAGCTCCGCGACCCTGACTAGCGGGAGTTACGAGCAGTACTTC.

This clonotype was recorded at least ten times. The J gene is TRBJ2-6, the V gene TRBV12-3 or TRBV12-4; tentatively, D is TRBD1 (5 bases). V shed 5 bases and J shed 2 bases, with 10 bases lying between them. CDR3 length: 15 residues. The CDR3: CASSPQGTGANVLTF. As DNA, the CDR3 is TGTGCCAGCAGTCCTCAGGGTACTGGGGCCAACGTCCTGACTTTC.

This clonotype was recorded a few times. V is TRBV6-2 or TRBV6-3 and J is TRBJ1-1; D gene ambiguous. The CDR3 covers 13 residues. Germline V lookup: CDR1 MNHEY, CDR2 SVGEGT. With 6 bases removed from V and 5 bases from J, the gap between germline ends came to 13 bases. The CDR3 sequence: CASRSLEGTEAFF. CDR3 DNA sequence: TGTGCCAGCAGATCCCTCGAGGGTACTGAAGCTTTCTTT.

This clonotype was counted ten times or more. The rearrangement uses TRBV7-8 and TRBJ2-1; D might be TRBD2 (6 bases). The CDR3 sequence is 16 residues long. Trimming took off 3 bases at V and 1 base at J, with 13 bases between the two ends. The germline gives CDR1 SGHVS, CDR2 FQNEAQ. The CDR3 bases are TGTGCCAGCAGCTTCGATCGGGGAGGTTCCTACAATGAGCAGTTCTTC. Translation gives CASSFDRGGSYNEQFF.

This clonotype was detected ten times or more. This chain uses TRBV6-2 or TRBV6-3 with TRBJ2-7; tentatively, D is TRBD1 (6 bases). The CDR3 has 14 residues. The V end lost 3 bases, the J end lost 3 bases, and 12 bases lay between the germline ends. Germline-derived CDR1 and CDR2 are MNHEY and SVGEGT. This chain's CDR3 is CASSYRTDFYEQYF. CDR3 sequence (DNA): TGTGCCAGCAGTTATCGGACAGACTTCTACGAGCAGTACTTC.

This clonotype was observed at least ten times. CDR3 coding DNA: TGTGCCAGCAGCACAGAGGGGTACGAGCAGTACTTC. This codes for CASSTEGYEQYF. The chain is built from TRBV9 and TRBJ2-7; D is perhaps TRBD1 or TRBD2 (5 bases each). Trimming took 4 bases from V and 4 from J, leaving 9 bases between them. Per germline, CDR1 SGDLS and CDR2 YYNGEE. The CDR3 is 12 amino acids.

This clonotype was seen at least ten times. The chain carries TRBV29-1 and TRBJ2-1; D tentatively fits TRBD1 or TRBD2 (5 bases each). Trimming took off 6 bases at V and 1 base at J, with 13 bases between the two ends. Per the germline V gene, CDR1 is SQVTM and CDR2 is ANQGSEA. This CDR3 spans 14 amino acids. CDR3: CSVRTGGSYNEQFF. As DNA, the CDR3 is TGCAGCGTCCGTACTGGGGGTTCCTACAATGAGCAGTTCTTC.

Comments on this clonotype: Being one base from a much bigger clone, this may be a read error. The CDR3: CTVAGGDRTPSYEQYF. The CDR3 DNA is TGCACCGTTGCCGGTGGGGACAGAACGCCCTCCTACGAGCAGTACTTC. This chain uses TRBV29-1 with TRBJ2-7; 7 nucleotides line up with TRBD1. The germline V gene encodes CDR1 SQVTM and CDR2 ANQGSEA. There are 16 residues in the CDR3.